This entry lists 10 T cell receptor beta chains sequenced from one sample in a study of cytomegalovirus exposure and HLA in healthy donors. Both 60 Vbeta primers and 13 Jbeta primers went into the PCR. TCRdb's table, derived via immunoSEQ multiplex PCR, lists solely in-frame clones and lacks some. The sample lists 110,000 to 150,000 clones, roughly 65% occurring once. Source material: PBMCs. The receptors stem from a young woman in good health and CMV-seronegative.

This clone was recorded a few times. The V and J genes are TRBV27 and TRBJ1-2; maybe TRBD1 (6 bases). Germline V gene lookup returns CDR1 MNHEY and CDR2 SMNVEV (reference sequence). V was clipped by 5 bases and J by 6 bases, with 19 bases between them. The CDR3 covers 15 residues. CDR3 DNA: TGTGCCAGCAGTCCCAACGGGAGGGGGGCAGATGGCTACACCTTC. Translating gives CASSPNGRGADGYTF.

This chain connects TRBV7-9 to TRBJ2-5; 8 nucleotides match TRBD1. This CDR3 has 14 residues. Unmatched junction bases numbered 8, after V lost 7 bases and J lost 4 bases. Per germline, CDR1 SEHNR and CDR2 FQNEAQ (reference sequence). The CDR3 DNA is TGTGCCAGCATGCTCGGACAGGGAGGAGAGACCCAGTACTTC. The encoded protein is CASMLGQGGETQYF.

J is TRBJ2-3 and V is TRBV10-3, with 8 bases that match TRBD1. The junction had 9 bases not matched to a gene; V was cut back by 0 bases and J by 4 bases. There are 17 residues in the CDR3. Germline V lookup: CDR1 ENHRY, CDR2 SYGVKD. CDR3 in amino acids: CAISESTQGAGADTQYF. The CDR3 DNA is TGTGCCATCAGTGAGTCAACTCAGGGGGCAGGAGCAGATACGCAGTATTTT.

This clone was observed a single time. V usage is TRBV6-6 and J usage is TRBJ2-5, with D perhaps matching TRBD1 (5 bases). Germline values: CDR1 MNHNY, CDR2 SVGAGI (reference sequence). Trimming pared 2 bases from V and 0 bases from J, leaving 7 bases between. The CDR3 runs to 14 residues. CDR3 region: CASSYRQYQETQYF. The CDR3 nucleotides read TGTGCCAGCAGTTACCGACAGTACCAAGAGACCCAGTACTTC.

There are a few counts of this clone. The rearrangement uses TRBV25-1 and TRBJ2-5, with D possibly TRBD1 on 6 matching bases. V lost 6 bases to trimming and J lost 5 bases, with 16 bases between them. The CDR3 loop spans 14 amino acids. Germline assignment: CDR1 MGHDK and CDR2 SYGVNS. The CDR3 DNA is TGTGCCAGCAGCGTAGACGGACAGTACGAGACCCAGTACTTC. Protein: CASSVDGQYETQYF.

This chain links TRBV6-5 with TRBJ2-3, with D perhaps matching TRBD2 (5 bases). V lost 5 bases and J lost 4, with 16 bases in between. The CDR3 extends over 15 amino acids. The V gene's germline CDR1 is MNHEY and CDR2 SVGAGI. For the CDR3, the DNA is TGTGCCAGCAGTCTACGGGATATAGTCGCAGATACGCAGTATTTT. Its protein product is CASSLRDIVADTQYF.

Concerning this clone: The same CDR3 can be traced to other DNA sequences in this sample. J is TRBJ1-2 and V is TRBV5-1; perhaps TRBD1 as D (5 bases). The CDR3 loop spans 12 amino acids. Germline-derived CDR1 and CDR2 are SGHRS and YFSETQ. The ends were cut back, 3 bases at V and 5 bases at J, with 8 bases in the middle. The CDR3 DNA sequence: TGCGCCAGCAGCTCCCAGGGTTATGGCTACACCTTC. It codes for CASSSQGYGYTF.

The chain employs TRBV19 and TRBJ2-1; TRBD1 matches 7 bases. With 6 bases clipped from V and 1 base from J, the junction kept 3 bases outside the gene matches. In germline, CDR1 is LNHDA, CDR2 SQIVND (reference sequence). The CDR3 is made up of 14 amino acids. CDR3 sequence: CASRGGGSYNEQFF. Here the CDR3 DNA reads TGTGCCAGTAGAGGGGGCGGTTCCTACAATGAGCAGTTCTTC.

The chain has TRBV19 and TRBJ2-7, with 11 positions matching TRBD2. In germline, CDR1 is LNHDA, CDR2 SQIVND (reference sequence). V gave up 2 bases and J gave up 2 bases; unmatched junction bases: 2. The CDR3 runs 15 residues. This CDR3 is CASSIIAGGPYEQYF. As DNA, the CDR3 is TGTGCCAGTAGTATAATAGCGGGAGGGCCCTACGAGCAGTACTTC.

The chain combines TRBV6-1 with TRBJ2-7, with 9 bases identical to TRBD1. Losses at the gene ends were 4 bases for V and 3 bases for J; bases not matched to a gene: 4. Germline V gene data show CDR1 as MNHNS and CDR2 as SASEGT. The CDR3 runs to 14 residues. This CDR3 is CASSAGTGLYEQYF. Written as DNA, the CDR3 is TGTGCCAGCAGTGCGGGGACAGGGCTCTACGAGCAGTACTTC.